This T cell receptor beta chain was captured in a study of blood T cell repertoires in COVID-19. For the study at large: Sites in the United States, Italy and Spain provided acute and convalescent COVID-19 samples. T cells, B-cell-depleted T cells, or PBMCs supplied cDNA or gDNA.

CDR3 length: 16 amino acids. After removal of 9 bases from V and 0 bases from J, the junction contained 14 bases not matched to a gene. CDR1 and CDR2 from the germline V gene are SGHRS and YFSETQ. Original handling: Researchers report that nucleated cell counts were estimated from reference gene primer amplification. Sequencing used immunoSEQ multiplex PCR; TCRdb keeps in-frame clones, though not all of them. That table is the source of V, J and clone size, and D and trimming were worked out from the DNA. Of tens of thousands of clones in the sample, approximately 89% are singletons; the top ten hold roughly 6.1%.

Sequencing was carried out using peripheral blood. The chain joins TRBV5-1 to TRBJ2-5; TRBD2 matches 7 bases. The TCR sequence derives from a human donor in a cohort sampled during active COVID-19. The chain's CDR3 is CATYLGQGGNQETQYF. The CDR3 DNA sequence: TGCGCCACCTACCTCGGCCAGGGAGGGAACCAAGAGACCCAGTACTTC.